The 32 T cell receptor beta chains presented below share a single source sample, sequenced in a study of blood T cell repertoires in COVID-19. Here immunoSEQ multiplex PCR was the method, and the copy in TCRdb shows in-frame clones only, minus some. The repertoire consists of fewer than 65,000 clones, with approximately 87% occurring once and the leading ten covering approximately 5%. Sequenced sample: peripheral blood. These receptors were taken from a human donor in a cohort sampled during active COVID-19.

This clone came up once. The CDR3 DNA reads as TGTGCCAGCAGCGACGGGACAGCCCTCTCTGTAATACCCCTCCACTTT. Amino acids: CASSDGTALSVIPLHF. This chain links TRBV7-6 with TRBJ1-6; 7 bases map to TRBD1. Germline assignment: CDR1 SGHVS and CDR2 FNYEAQ. V lost 5 bases and J lost 12; bases outside the gene matches: 16. The CDR3 length is 16 residues. The full variable domain, completed using reference TRBV7-6 and TRBJ1-6, is GAGVSQSPRYKVTKRGQDVALRCDPISGHVSLYWYRQALGQGPEFLTYFNYEAQQDKSGLPNDRFSAERPEGSISTLTIQRTEQRDSAMYRCASSDGTALSVIPLHFGNGTRLTVT.

The chain combines TRBV30 with TRBJ1-2, with D tentatively TRBD1 (5 bases). Trimming left V 2 bases short and J 7 bases short, with 8 bases between. The germline CDR1 and CDR2 sequences are GTSNPN and SVGIG (reference sequence). This CDR3 is built from 11 residues. CDR3 coding DNA: TGTGCCTGGAGTTGGGGCAGTGGCTACACCTTC. Encoded protein: CAWSWGSGYTF.

V and J are TRBV24-1 and TRBJ1-1; no clear D gene. The V gene lost 4 bases and the J gene lost 6 bases, with 14 bases spanning the gap. Germline lookup yields CDR1 KGHDR and CDR2 SFDVKD. The CDR3 runs 14 residues. The DNA of the CDR3 is TGTGCCACCAGTGACGCTACCCCGATGGCTGAAGCTTTCTTT. This translates into CATSDATPMAEAFF.

This clone came up a few times. The chain carries TRBV10-3 and TRBJ1-2; D is possibly TRBD1 (6 bases). Germline CDR1 ENHRY, CDR2 SYGVKD. V shed 5 bases and J shed 2 bases, with 6 bases lying between them. CDR3 length: 12 amino acids. The CDR3 here is CAISQGNYGYTF. The CDR3, as DNA: TGTGCCATCAGTCAGGGGAACTATGGCTACACCTTC.

This clone showed up just a few times. The chain uses TRBV7-2 and TRBJ1-3, with D uncertain. CDR3 length equals 15 residues. From germline, CDR1 is SGHTA and CDR2 FQGNSA. V was shortened by 5 bases and J by 4 bases, with 15 bases between the two germline ends. This chain's CDR3 is CASSASRGTGNTIYF. The CDR3 DNA reads as TGTGCCAGCAGCGCGAGCCGGGGAACAGGAAACACCATATATTTT.

This clone was seen only a few times. Other nucleotide sequences in the sample specify the same CDR3. This chain links TRBV6-2 or TRBV6-3 with TRBJ2-3, with a tentative D call TRBD1 (6 bases). CDR3 length equals 16 residues. V gave up 2 bases and J gave up 2 bases, with 14 bases separating them. Germline assignment: CDR1 MNHEY and CDR2 SVGEGT. The CDR3 loop is CASSYGLGQITDTQYF. The DNA of the CDR3 is TGTGCCAGCAGTTACGGTTTAGGACAGATCACAGATACGCAGTATTTT.

The rearrangement links TRBV6-5 to TRBJ1-1; D is possibly TRBD1 (6 bases). V dropped 6 bases and J dropped 1 base, with 12 bases sitting between them. Looked up from germline, CDR1 is MNHEY and CDR2 is SVGAGI. This CDR3 is built from 14 residues. The CDR3 protein is CASRGGEGNTEAFF. In DNA form, the CDR3 reads TGTGCCAGCAGAGGGGGGGAAGGGAACACTGAAGCTTTCTTT.

The sample holds many counts of this clone. The V gene is TRBV30, the J gene TRBJ2-7; perhaps TRBD2 as D (5 bases). Trimming left V 0 bases short and J 4 bases short, with 7 bases between. CDR3 length equals 12 residues. Germline V gene sequence: CDR1 GTSNPN, CDR2 SVGIG (reference sequence). The CDR3: CAWSVGGYEQYF. CDR3 coding DNA: TGTGCCTGGAGTGTAGGCGGGTACGAGCAGTACTTC.

This chain's CDR3 is CASSSYPSGGGLEQFF. In nucleotides, the CDR3 is TGTGCCAGCAGCTCTTATCCTAGCGGGGGTGGTCTTGAGCAGTTCTTC. This sequence joins TRBV5-8 and TRBJ2-1, with 10 nucleotides matching TRBD2. Trimming at V came to 3 bases and at J to 9 bases, leaving 12 bases not matched to a gene. This CDR3 is built from 16 residues. The V gene's germline CDR1 is SGHTS and CDR2 YDEGEE.

This clone was picked up one time. The gene calls are TRBV5-6 and TRBJ2-4, with D maybe TRBD1 (6 bases). Germline V CDR1 and CDR2: SGHDT, YYEEEE. Trimming removed 2 bases from V and 9 bases from J, with 18 bases in between. The CDR3 contains 15 residues. For the CDR3, the DNA is TGTGCCAGCAGCTTCACTACTACGGACAGCACCATTCAGTACTTC. It is translated as CASSFTTTDSTIQYF. Together with reference TRBV5-6 and TRBJ2-4, the CDR3 gives the full variable domain: DAGVTQSPTHLIKTRGQQVTLRCSPKSGHDTVSWYQQALGQGPQFIFQYYEEEERQRGNFPDRFSGHQFPNYSSELNVNALLLGDSALYLCASSFTTTDSTIQYFGAGTRLSVL.

Here the CDR3 reads CASMGVRQGFAVAFF. The DNA of the CDR3 is TGTGCCAGCATGGGGGTGCGACAGGGGTTTGCCGTAGCTTTCTTT. This chain joins TRBV6-5 and TRBJ1-1; TRBD1 aligns across 8 bases. CDR3 length equals 15 residues. The germline gives CDR1 MNHEY, CDR2 SVGAGI. V shed 7 bases, J shed 10 bases, and the junction held 17 bases outside the gene matches.

The chain carries TRBV30 and TRBJ1-1; 8 nucleotides align to TRBD1. The CDR3 covers 13 residues. Germline assignment: CDR1 GTSNPN and CDR2 SVGIG (reference sequence). CDR3 loop: CKKTGEDNTEAFF. The CDR3 DNA sequence: TGTAAAAAGACAGGGGAGGATAACACTGAAGCTTTCTTT. Together with reference TRBV30 and TRBJ1-1, the CDR3 gives the full variable domain: SQTIHQWPATLVQPVGSPLSLECTVEGTSNPNLYWYRQAAGRGLQLLFYSVGIGQISSEVPQNLSASRPQDRQFILSSKKLLLSDSGFYLCKKTGEDNTEAFFGQGTRLTVV.

This sequence joins TRBV2 and TRBJ1-1; 8 bases are shared with TRBD1. This CDR3 region has 16 residues. Germline loops: CDR1 SNHLY, CDR2 FYNNEI. V was pared by 4 bases and J by 4 bases, with 11 bases of the junction left unmatched. The CDR3 is CASSVRQGALITEAFF. The CDR3 DNA reads TGTGCCAGCAGTGTAAGGCAGGGGGCGCTTATCACTGAAGCTTTCTTT.

J is TRBJ2-7 and V is TRBV6-5, with a tentative D call TRBD1 (6 bases). The CDR3 runs to 14 residues. Germline assignment: CDR1 MNHEY and CDR2 SVGAGI. V dropped 0 bases and J dropped 3 bases, with 9 bases sitting between them. The CDR3 here is CASSYSGQSYEQYF. The DNA for the CDR3 is TGTGCCAGCAGTTACTCGGGACAAAGCTACGAGCAGTACTTC.

This clone was seen just once. This sequence joins TRBV11-2 and TRBJ1-2; D is unclear. Germline V gene data show CDR1 as SGHAT and CDR2 as FQNNGV. Trimming cost V 6 bases and J 4 bases, with 9 bases left between them. This CDR3 is 12 amino acids long. CDR3 protein: CASSSGGYGYTF. For the CDR3, the DNA is TGTGCCAGCAGTTCGGGTGGCTATGGCTACACCTTC. Variable domain in full (rest from reference TRBV11-2 and TRBJ1-2): EAGVAQSPRYKIIEKRQSVAFWCNPISGHATLYWYQQILGQGPKLLIQFQNNGVVDDSQLPKDRFSAERLKGVDSTLKIQPAKLEDSAVYLCASSSGGYGYTFGSGTRLTVV.

The V call is TRBV11-3, the J call TRBJ2-3, with D perhaps matching TRBD1 (6 bases). This CDR3 spans 16 amino acids. Per the germline V gene, CDR1 is SGHNT and CDR2 is YENEEA. V gave up 1 base and J gave up 2 bases, with 13 bases separating them. The CDR3 nucleotides are TGTGCCAGCAGCTTAGGTCGGCAGGGACACACAGATACGCAGTATTTT. Residues: CASSLGRQGHTDTQYF.

The chain joins TRBV4-3 to TRBJ1-1; a possible D gene is TRBD1 (6 bases). Germline-derived CDR1 and CDR2 are LGHNA and YSLEER. This CDR3 contains 13 residues. V was shortened by 4 bases and J by 4 bases, with 10 bases between the two germline ends. The CDR3: CASSRQAGTEAFF. In nucleotides, the CDR3 is TGCGCCAGCAGCCGACAGGCGGGCACTGAAGCTTTCTTT.

Sample share makes this clone medium-sized (0.01 to 0.1%). J is TRBJ2-7 and V is TRBV27; weak D call: TRBD1 (5 bases). The V end was cut by 4 bases, the J end by 4 bases, with 17 bases between. Germline CDR1 is MNHEY and CDR2 is SMNVEV (reference sequence). CDR3 length equals 15 residues. The CDR3 coding sequence is TGTGCCAGCAGTTCTTTCTCCGACAGACCATACGAGCAGTACTTC. Translation gives CASSSFSDRPYEQYF.

The chain couples TRBV7-2 to TRBJ1-1; 7 nucleotides agree with TRBD1. J lost 5 bases, V lost 4 bases, and 7 bases had no gene match. The CDR3 length is 14 residues. CDR1 and CDR2 (germline): SGHTA, FQGNSA. CDR3: CASSSLTGRTEAFF. Here the CDR3 DNA reads TGTGCCAGCAGCTCCTTGACAGGGAGGACTGAAGCTTTCTTT.

This chain connects TRBV2 to TRBJ2-1, with 9 bases matching TRBD1. Germline V CDR1 and CDR2: SNHLY, FYNNEI. The ends lost 8 bases at V and 8 bases at J; junction bases unmatched: 10. The length of the CDR3 is 14 residues. The CDR3 spells CASALGQGHHEQFF. The CDR3 coding sequence is TGTGCCAGCGCCCTGGGACAGGGACACCATGAGCAGTTCTTC.

The rearrangement uses TRBV3-1 (or the pseudogene TRBV3-2) and TRBJ2-3; D is ambiguous. In germline, CDR1 is LGHDT, CDR2 YNNKEL (reference sequence). The CDR3 is 14 amino acids. Trimming took 7 bases from V and 1 from J, leaving 12 bases between them. CDR3 bases: TGTGCCAGCACCGAGAGCTTCGGCACAGATACGCAGTATTTT. It yields the protein CASTESFGTDTQYF.

DNA of the CDR3: TGTGCAAGTCGCTTAGCTCCGACAGCACCCTATGGCTACACCTTC. It codes for CASRLAPTAPYGYTF. V is TRBV12-2 and J is TRBJ1-2; the table calls TRBD1, which could not be checked here. TRBV12-2 is listed as a pseudogene. The CDR3 spans 15 residues.

The V call is TRBV18, the J call TRBJ2-5, with TRBD2 matching over 12 bases. CDR1 and CDR2 (germline): KGHSH, LQKENI. The CDR3 covers 17 residues. V trimming: 0 bases; J trimming: 4 bases; junction bases outside the gene matches: 6. This chain's CDR3 is CASSPPTSGGIRETQYF. The CDR3 bases are TGTGCCAGCTCACCACCCACTAGCGGGGGGATTAGAGAGACCCAGTACTTC.

This sequence joins TRBV5-1 and TRBJ2-3; D gene uncertain. V was shortened by 4 bases and J by 1 base, with 10 bases between the two germline ends. The CDR3 spans 14 residues. Germline V lookup: CDR1 SGHRS, CDR2 YFSETQ. The CDR3 DNA sequence: TGCGCCAGCAGCCTAATACCGGGCACAGATACGCAGTATTTT. As protein: CASSLIPGTDTQYF.

This rearrangement joins TRBV11-2 to TRBJ2-5, with TRBD1 matching 9 bases. The germline CDR1 and CDR2 sequences are SGHAT and FQNNGV. The trim removed 5 bases at V and 1 base at J, leaving 8 bases unmatched. CDR3 length: 16 residues. The CDR3 protein is CASSVNRDRVQETQYF. CDR3 coding DNA: TGTGCCAGCAGCGTCAACCGGGACAGGGTCCAAGAGACCCAGTACTTC.

This chain joins TRBV5-8 and TRBJ1-5, with 9 bases aligning to TRBD1. The CDR3 is 14 amino acids. Germline CDR1 reads SGHTS; CDR2 reads YDEGEE. V gave up 5 bases and J gave up 8 bases; unmatched junction bases: 8. The CDR3 DNA sequence: TGTGCCAGCAGGTCCCGGACAGGGGCGAAGCCCCAGCATTTT. Amino acid sequence: CASRSRTGAKPQHF.

The chain joins TRBV25-1 to TRBJ2-2, with TRBD1 matching 8 bases. CDR1 and CDR2 from the germline V gene are MGHDK and SYGVNS. V was pared by 2 bases and J by 6 bases, with 8 bases of the junction left unmatched. The CDR3 covers 16 residues. CDR3: CASSEDRGRGPGELFF. Here the CDR3 DNA reads TGTGCCAGCAGTGAAGATCGTGGCAGGGGGCCCGGGGAGCTGTTTTTT. Looking up the rest from reference TRBV25-1 and TRBJ2-2 gives the full variable domain: EADIYQTPRYLVIGTGKKITLECSQTMGHDKMYWYQQDPGMELHLIHYSYGVNSTEKGDLSSESTVSRIRTEHFPLTLESARPSHTSQYLCASSEDRGRGPGELFFGEGSRLTVL.

The V gene is TRBV6-6, the J gene TRBJ2-7; D remains ambiguous. Germline V gives CDR1 MNHNY, CDR2 SVGAGI (reference sequence). This CDR3 has 12 residues. V dropped 5 bases and J dropped 2 bases, with 7 bases sitting between them. The CDR3 DNA reads TGTGCCAGCAGTCCCACAGCCTACGAGCAGTACTTC. Translation: CASSPTAYEQYF.

The V and J genes are TRBV2 and TRBJ1-5; D remains unclear. From germline, CDR1 is SNHLY and CDR2 FYNNEI. The CDR3 sequence is 12 residues long. V lost 6 bases and J 4 bases, leaving 7 bases between the germline ends. The CDR3 coding sequence is TGTGCCAGCAGCCAGGCTAATCAGCCCCAGCATTTT. This translates into CASSQANQPQHF. The variable domain in full, completed from reference TRBV2 and TRBJ1-5, reads EPEVTQTPSHQVTQMGQEVILRCVPISNHLYFYWYRQILGQKVEFLVSFYNNEISEKSEIFDDQFSVERPDGSNFTLKIRSTKLEDSAMYFCASSQANQPQHFGDGTRLSIL.

This chain connects TRBV14 to TRBJ1-3; D is unresolved. CDR1 and CDR2 from the germline V gene are SGHDN and FVKESK. This CDR3 contains 15 residues. The germline V and J ends were trimmed by 2 bases and 2 bases, with 10 bases remaining between them. The CDR3 loop reads CASSQRRPTGNTIYF. The CDR3 coding sequence is TGTGCCAGCAGCCAAAGGAGGCCCACTGGAAACACCATATATTTT. The variable domain in full, with the rest retrieved from reference TRBV14 and TRBJ1-3, is EAGVTQFPSHSVIEKGQTVTLRCDPISGHDNLYWYRRVMGKEIKFLLHFVKESKQDESGMPNNRFLAERTGGTYSTLKVQPAELEDSGVYFCASSQRRPTGNTIYFGEGSWLTVV.

The V call is TRBV5-1, the J call TRBJ2-4; TRBD2 might be the D (6 bases). Trimming cost V 3 bases and J 6 bases, with 22 bases left between them. The germline CDR1 and CDR2 sequences are SGHRS and YFSETQ. The CDR3 extends over 17 amino acids. CDR3 nucleotide sequence: TGCGCCAGCAGCTGGGGAGGAGAGAACACCCTGGGAAACATTCAGTACTTC. Translation: CASSWGGENTLGNIQYF. Variable domain in full (rest from reference TRBV5-1 and TRBJ2-4): KAGVTQTPRYLIKTRGQQVTLSCSPISGHRSVSWYQQTPGQGLQFLFEYFSETQRNKGNFPGRFSGRQFSNSRSEMNVSTLELGDSALYLCASSWGGENTLGNIQYFGAGTRLSVL.

This clone has just a few counts. The chain recombines TRBV12-5 with TRBJ2-7, with a weak D call TRBD2 (6 bases). The CDR3 length is 15 residues. CDR1 LGHNT and CDR2 FRNRAP come from the germline V gene. V was shortened by 0 bases and J by 6 bases, with 15 bases between the two germline ends. The chain's CDR3 is CASGLVLKGRSEQYF. The DNA of the CDR3 is TGTGCTAGTGGTTTGGTCCTAAAGGGGAGGAGCGAGCAGTACTTC.